This passage covers 9 T cell receptor beta chains from one sample sequenced in a study of blood T cell repertoires in COVID-19. Sequencing used immunoSEQ multiplex PCR; TCRdb keeps in-frame clones, though not all of them. The data hold fewer than 110,000 clones, with roughly 80% observed a single time. Source material: peripheral blood. The receptors here all came from a human donor in a cohort sampled during active COVID-19.

This clone came up a few times. The chain couples TRBV9 to TRBJ1-3; no clear D. V gave up 0 bases and J gave up 0 bases, with 10 bases separating them. The V gene's germline CDR1 is SGDLS and CDR2 YYNGEE. This CDR3 comprises 16 residues. CDR3 sequence (DNA): TGTGCCAGCAGCGTAGACACACGATACTCTGGAAACACCATATATTTT. This translates into CASSVDTRYSGNTIYF.

The chain has TRBV7-9 and TRBJ1-4; 7 nucleotides agree with TRBD1. Germline lookup yields CDR1 SEHNR and CDR2 FQNEAQ (reference sequence). J lost 5 bases, V lost 6 bases, and 6 bases had no gene match. The CDR3 has 14 residues. DNA of the CDR3: TGTGCCAGCAGTCCACAGGGGCCAAATGAAAAACTGTTTTTT. This gives the protein CASSPQGPNEKLFF.

The chain carries TRBV18 and TRBJ2-3, with 12 bases lining up with TRBD2. This CDR3 contains 17 residues. Germline-derived CDR1 and CDR2 are KGHSH and LQKENI. The junction had 6 bases not matched to a gene; V was cut back by 3 bases and J by 2 bases. The chain's CDR3 is CASSPGWTSGATDTQYF. CDR3 coding DNA: TGTGCCAGCTCACCCGGTTGGACTAGCGGGGCCACAGATACGCAGTATTTT.

This clone was counted between two and nine times. CDR3 sequence (DNA): TGTGCCAGTAGTATTGCGAGACAGGGTCCAGATACGCAGTATTTT. Its translation: CASSIARQGPDTQYF. The chain combines TRBV19 with TRBJ2-3; 7 positions agree with TRBD1. The J segment lost 4 bases and the V segment lost 3 bases, leaving 7 bases of the junction unmatched. This CDR3 comprises 15 residues. Germline V lookup: CDR1 LNHDA, CDR2 SQIVND (reference sequence).

This clone came up a few times. The CDR3 DNA reads as TGTGCCTGGAGTGTACGGGAGACCCAGTACTTC. It specifies CAWSVRETQYF. The V and J genes are TRBV30 and TRBJ2-5; no firm D call. V was shortened by 0 bases and J by 5 bases, with 4 bases between the two germline ends. The CDR3 has 11 amino acids. Per germline, CDR1 GTSNPN and CDR2 SVGIG (reference sequence).

Only a few counts were recorded for this clone. The same CDR3 also results from other DNA sequences found in this sample. The rearrangement uses TRBV6-2 or TRBV6-3 and TRBJ1-1, with TRBD1 as a possible D gene (6 bases). Germline-derived CDR1 and CDR2 are MNHEY and SVGEGT. This CDR3 is built from 14 residues. Trimming shortened V by 2 bases and J by 5 bases, and 12 bases separated the two germline ends. CDR3 bases: TGTGCCAGCAGTTACCTCAGGGGAAGGACTGAAGCTTTCTTT. Translated, it gives CASSYLRGRTEAFF.

This chain uses TRBV28 with TRBJ1-1; D unresolved. The CDR3 extends over 13 amino acids. Germline V gene sequence: CDR1 MDHEN, CDR2 SYDVKM. V lost 7 bases and J lost 6, with 15 bases in between. The CDR3 is CASTRRGGAEAFF. CDR3 nucleotide sequence: TGTGCCAGCACCAGGCGGGGAGGCGCTGAAGCTTTCTTT.

The V gene is TRBV30, the J gene TRBJ2-1, with unresolved D. Germline CDR1 is GTSNPN and CDR2 is SVGIG (reference sequence). The CDR3 is made up of 17 amino acids. Trimming cost V 1 base and J 0 bases, with 16 bases left between them. The CDR3 sequence is CAWSARRSASSYNEQFF. The CDR3 DNA sequence: TGTGCCTGGAGTGCCCGGAGATCGGCAAGCTCCTACAATGAGCAGTTCTTC.

The chain combines TRBV9 with TRBJ1-5; no firm D call. The length of the CDR3 is 16 residues. The ends were cut back, 0 bases at V and 7 bases at J, with 17 bases in the middle. Per the germline V gene, CDR1 is SGDLS and CDR2 is YYNGEE. This chain's CDR3 is CASSVGRITGSQPQHF. For the CDR3, the DNA is TGTGCCAGCAGCGTAGGACGGATCACGGGGAGCCAGCCCCAGCATTTT.